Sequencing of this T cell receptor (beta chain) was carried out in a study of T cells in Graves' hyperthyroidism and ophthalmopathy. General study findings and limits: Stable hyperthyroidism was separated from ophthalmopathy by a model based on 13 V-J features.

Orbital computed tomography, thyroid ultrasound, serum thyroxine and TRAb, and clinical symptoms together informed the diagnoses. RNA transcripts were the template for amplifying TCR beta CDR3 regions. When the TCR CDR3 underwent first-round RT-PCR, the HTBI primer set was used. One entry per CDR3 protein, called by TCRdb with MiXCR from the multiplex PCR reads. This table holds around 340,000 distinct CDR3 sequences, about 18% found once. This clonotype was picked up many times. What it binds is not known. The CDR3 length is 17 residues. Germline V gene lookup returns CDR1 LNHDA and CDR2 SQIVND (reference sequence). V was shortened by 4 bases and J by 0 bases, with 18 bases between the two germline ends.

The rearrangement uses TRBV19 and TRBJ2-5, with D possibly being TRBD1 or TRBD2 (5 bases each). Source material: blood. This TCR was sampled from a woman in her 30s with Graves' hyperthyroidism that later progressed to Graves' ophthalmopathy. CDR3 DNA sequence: TGTGCCAGTAGTAGGTGGCAGGACGGGACCAACCAAGAGACCCAGTACTTC. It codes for CASSRWQDGTNQETQYF. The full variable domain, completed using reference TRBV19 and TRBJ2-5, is DGGITQSPKYLFRKEGQNVTLSCEQNLNHDAMYWYRQDPGQGLRLIYYSQIVNDFQKGDIAEGYSVSREKKESFPLTVTSAQKNPTAFYLCASSRWQDGTNQETQYFGPGTRLLVL.